The clone carrying this T cell receptor (beta chain) was detected a few times. Antigen unknown. The sample belongs to a study of CD8+CD57+ T cells in acquired aplastic anemia. Background on the study: An average of approximately 3.2 ug of DNA was obtained from sorted CD4+ and CD8+ cells.

General study results and limits: Fewer than 35 CD8+ CDR3 sequences occurred in both the patients and the controls.

An expansion of CD8+CD57+ cells by flow cytometry had been shown in patients chosen for sequencing. Per the germline V gene, CDR1 is MGHDK and CDR2 is SYGVNS. Germline trimming cut 3 bases from V and 5 bases from J; bases unmatched to any gene: 3. CDR3 length: 15 amino acids. Genomic DNA was employed as the template in profiling TCR beta VDJ and CDR3. TCRdb analysed the reads with MiXCR anew, one entry per CDR3 protein. The sample has around 150,000 distinct CDR3 sequences; roughly 50% are singletons. The specimen sequenced was sorted CD4+, CD8+, or CD8+CD57+ T cells (not recorded which) from PBMCs. The TCR was taken from a human donor with aplastic anemia. V usage is TRBV25-1 and J usage is TRBJ2-1; TRBD1 matches at 11 bases. The CDR3 region has the DNA TGTGCCAGCAGTGACGCGGGACAGGGGGACAATGAGCAGTTCTTC. Its protein product is CASSDAGQGDNEQFF.